These 10 T cell receptor beta chains originate from one sample sequenced in a study of patients and donors after allogeneic stem cell transplantation. TCRdb re-called the RT-PCR reads through MiXCR, storing one row per CDR3 protein. The sample lists about 200,000 distinct CDR3 sequences; roughly two fifths were seen once. The sequencing sample was made of blood, either unsorted or a sorted T cell fraction (not recorded which). Receptors were obtained from a human donor who was either an allogeneic HSCT recipient or a stem cell or donor lymphocyte infusion donor (not recorded which). It is not recorded whose cells these are; they may come from a transplant donor.

The chain joins TRBV20-1 to TRBJ1-5; D is undetermined. There are 13 residues in the CDR3. Germline lookup yields CDR1 DFQATT and CDR2 SNEGSKA (reference sequence). The V end was cut by 6 bases, the J end by 7 bases, with 16 bases between. The CDR3 DNA sequence: TGCAGTGCGTCCGATGGGTGGCGGCAGCCCCAGCATTTT. It codes for CSASDGWRQPQHF.

This clonotype was observed many times. The chain couples TRBV24-1 to TRBJ1-2, with D unclear. V gave up 3 bases and J gave up 4 bases, with 11 bases separating them. In germline, CDR1 is KGHDR, CDR2 SFDVKD. There are 14 residues in the CDR3. CDR3 coding DNA: TGTGCCACCAGTGATCCCCGGCTGTCCTATGGCTACACCTTC. This codes for CATSDPRLSYGYTF.

This clonotype showed up just a few times. The chain is built from TRBV9 and TRBJ1-5; D ambiguous. Per the germline V gene, CDR1 is SGDLS and CDR2 is YYNGEE. Trimming took 0 bases from V and 4 from J, leaving 5 bases between them. This CDR3 contains 13 residues. The CDR3 here is CASSVAPNQPQHF. The CDR3 DNA follows: TGTGCCAGCAGCGTAGCCCCTAATCAGCCCCAGCATTTT.

The V and J genes are TRBV20-1 and TRBJ2-7; 11 bases are a match to TRBD2. The CDR3 runs 14 residues. V shed 3 bases, J shed 5 bases, and the junction held 6 bases outside the gene matches. Germline V gives CDR1 DFQATT, CDR2 SNEGSKA (reference sequence). The CDR3 here is CSASATSGANEQYF. CDR3 DNA sequence: TGCAGTGCTAGTGCGACTAGCGGGGCCAACGAGCAGTACTTC.

A few counts support this clonotype. The V gene is TRBV9, the J gene TRBJ1-2, with D tentatively TRBD1 (6 bases). The CDR3 extends over 14 amino acids. Between the trimmed V and J ends, which lost 5 bases and 2 bases, there was a span of 13 bases. Germline CDR1 reads SGDLS; CDR2 reads YYNGEE. CDR3 sequence reads: CASSGGGANYGYTF. The CDR3 DNA sequence: TGTGCCAGCAGTGGCGGGGGGGCGAACTATGGCTACACCTTC.

The J gene is TRBJ2-4, the V gene TRBV20-1; the match to TRBD1 covers 9 bases. Germline loops: CDR1 DFQATT, CDR2 SNEGSKA (reference sequence). V lost 5 bases and J lost 6; bases outside the gene matches: 8. This CDR3 spans 14 amino acids. CDR3 region: CSAEGQGDRNIQYF. CDR3 nucleotide sequence: TGCAGTGCTGAGGGACAGGGCGATAGAAACATTCAGTACTTC.

The chain has TRBV4-1 and TRBJ2-1; D is undetermined. V gave up 10 bases and J gave up 5 bases, with 15 bases separating them. The CDR3 is made up of 13 amino acids. Germline V gives CDR1 MGHRA, CDR2 YSYEKL. CDR3 region: CATKPLGNNEQFF. The CDR3 bases are TGCGCCACCAAACCCTTAGGGAACAATGAGCAGTTCTTC.

V is TRBV28 and J is TRBJ1-1; perhaps TRBD1 as D (5 bases). Trimming pared 8 bases from V and 5 bases from J, leaving 15 bases between. This CDR3 is built from 13 residues. CDR1 is MDHEN, CDR2 SYDVKM, per germline. The CDR3 DNA follows: TGTGCCAGCTCCCAGGGTGGTTGGACTGAAGCTTTCTTT. The encoded protein is CASSQGGWTEAFF.

This clonotype came up a few times. The gene calls are TRBV4-2 and TRBJ1-6, with no clear D. Germline V gives CDR1 LGHNA, CDR2 YNFKEQ. CDR3 length: 19 residues. Trimming cost V 0 bases and J 0 bases, with 15 bases left between them. The CDR3: CASSQEKNSWSSYNSPLHF. The CDR3 nucleotides read TGTGCCAGCAGCCAAGAGAAGAATAGCTGGAGCTCCTATAATTCACCCCTCCACTTT.

The chain joins TRBV6-6 to TRBJ2-3; D is perhaps TRBD1 (6 bases). Germline V CDR1 and CDR2: MNHNY, SVGAGI (reference sequence). Trimming pared 6 bases from V and 6 bases from J, leaving 19 bases between. CDR3 length: 15 amino acids. In nucleotides, the CDR3 is TGTGCCAGCAGCCTCCAGGGGACCGGAACGGATACGCAGTATTTT. Protein product: CASSLQGTGTDTQYF.